The clone carrying this TCR beta chain was detected a few times. Its antigen is unknown. The data stem from a study of response to subunit inactivated influenza vaccine. V was pared by 4 bases and J by 5 bases, with 5 bases between. Germline CDR1 LNHDA, CDR2 SQIVND (reference sequence). The CDR3 has 12 residues. Study-wide results and caveats: Each seasonal flu vaccination may recruit only limited new T cells, authors suggested.

In TCRdb, the RT-PCR reads were re-called with MiXCR into one record per CDR3 protein. The sample consists of around 170,000 distinct CDR3 sequences, roughly 10% of them appearing once. This chain joins TRBV19 and TRBJ2-2, with D uncertain. The clonotype originates from a man aged 50 to 75 who received an inactivated influenza vaccine. Sequencing was performed on CD8+ T cells sorted from PBMCs, taken less than 30 months after vaccination. CDR3 nucleotide sequence: TGTGCCAGTAGTAAATGGACCGGGGAGCTGTTTTTT. Residues: CASSKWTGELFF.